What follows are 25 T cell receptor beta chains derived from one specimen sequenced in a study of cytomegalovirus exposure and HLA in healthy donors. Produced via immunoSEQ multiplex PCR; TCRdb's table is partial and in-frame only. The sample records around 300,000 clones, around 85% being singletons. Sequencing was done on a sample of PBMCs. The source is a woman aged 18-29 years in good health and CMV-seronegative.

The chain uses TRBV30 and TRBJ1-3; the D is unclear. The CDR3 runs 16 residues. Germline V gene lookup returns CDR1 GTSNPN and CDR2 SVGIG (reference sequence). Trimming took off 0 bases at V and 0 bases at J, with 12 bases between the two ends. CDR3 bases: TGTGCCTGGAGTGTATACAGCCAGAGCTCTGGAAACACCATATATTTT. Its protein product is CAWSVYSQSSGNTIYF.

The chain carries TRBV9 and TRBJ2-1; 7 positions match TRBD2. The ends lost 4 bases at V and 7 bases at J; junction bases unmatched: 17. Germline CDR1 and CDR2: SGDLS and YYNGEE. The CDR3 totals 17 residues. Written as DNA, the CDR3 is TGTGCCAGCAGCACCCCCTTCGTCAGGGAGGGTTGGAATGAGCAGTTCTTC. Protein product: CASSTPFVREGWNEQFF.

J is TRBJ2-7 and V is TRBV19; 9 bases line up with TRBD2. Germline loops: CDR1 LNHDA, CDR2 SQIVND (reference sequence). The CDR3 runs to 15 residues. Trimming removed 1 base from V and 0 bases from J; junction bases left unmatched: 1. The CDR3 region is CASSIGLADSYEQYF. CDR3 nucleotides: TGTGCCAGTAGTATAGGACTAGCGGACTCCTACGAGCAGTACTTC. The whole variable domain, remainder taken from reference TRBV19 and TRBJ2-7, is DGGITQSPKYLFRKEGQNVTLSCEQNLNHDAMYWYRQDPGQGLRLIYYSQIVNDFQKGDIAEGYSVSREKKESFPLTVTSAQKNPTAFYLCASSIGLADSYEQYFGPGTRLTVT.

The chain recombines TRBV30 with TRBJ1-5; D is ambiguous. The length of the CDR3 is 14 residues. V was pared by 1 base and J by 4 bases, with 11 bases between. CDR1 and CDR2 (germline): GTSNPN, SVGIG (reference sequence). CDR3 nucleotide sequence: TGTGCCTGGAGTGCCTCTACAGTTAATCAGCCCCAGCATTTT. As protein: CAWSASTVNQPQHF.

The V and J genes are TRBV11-3 and TRBJ2-5; the D gene is possibly TRBD1 (6 bases). Trimming shortened V by 3 bases and J by 2 bases, and 16 bases separated the two germline ends. Germline CDR1 is SGHNT and CDR2 is YENEEA. The CDR3 consists of 16 residues. CDR3 nucleotides: TGTGCCAGCAGCTTGGGGGCGCAGTCCAAGCAAGAGACCCAGTACTTC. Protein: CASSLGAQSKQETQYF.

The chain carries TRBV9 and TRBJ2-7; D remains ambiguous. CDR1 SGDLS and CDR2 YYNGEE come from the germline V gene. This CDR3 is 14 amino acids long. V shed 0 bases and J shed 4 bases, with 11 bases lying between them. The CDR3 region is CASSVASDFYEQYF. The CDR3 bases are TGTGCCAGCAGCGTAGCTAGTGACTTTTACGAGCAGTACTTC.

The J gene is TRBJ2-6, the V gene TRBV11-2; D call uncertain. The length of the CDR3 is 16 residues. V lost 4 bases, J lost 0 bases, and 10 bases lay in between. In germline, CDR1 is SGHAT, CDR2 FQNNGV. CDR3 coding DNA: TGTGCCAGCAGCTCCCAGGATCTCTCTGGGGCCAACGTCCTGACTTTC. This codes for CASSSQDLSGANVLTF.

The rearrangement joins TRBV11-2 to TRBJ2-7; TRBD1 matches 7 bases. The junction had 8 bases not matched to a gene; V was cut back by 4 bases and J by 2 bases. This CDR3 region has 15 residues. Germline CDR1 SGHAT, CDR2 FQNNGV. This CDR3 is CASSSRQGSPYEQYF. DNA of the CDR3: TGTGCCAGCAGCTCCCGACAGGGTTCACCCTACGAGCAGTACTTC.

V gene TRBV27 combines with J gene TRBJ2-1; TRBD2 aligns across 13 bases. This CDR3 has 15 amino acids. V trimming: 6 bases; J trimming: 6 bases; junction bases outside the gene matches: 5. Germline assignment: CDR1 MNHEY and CDR2 SMNVEV (reference sequence). Here the CDR3 reads CASRTLAGGSNEQFF. As DNA, the CDR3 is TGTGCCAGCAGGACACTAGCGGGAGGGTCCAATGAGCAGTTCTTC.

The CDR3 reads CASSSRQGGKEKLFF. The CDR3, as DNA: TGTGCCAGCAGTTCGAGACAGGGTGGAAAGGAAAAACTGTTTTTT. The rearrangement uses TRBV28 and TRBJ1-4; 7 bases agree with TRBD1. J lost 8 bases, V lost 4 bases, and 10 bases had no gene match. Germline lookup yields CDR1 MDHEN and CDR2 SYDVKM. CDR3 length: 15 residues.

This chain links TRBV2 with TRBJ1-2; tentative D call: TRBD1 (6 bases). Trimming left V 4 bases short and J 2 bases short, with 11 bases between. This CDR3 spans 14 amino acids. Germline-derived CDR1 and CDR2 are SNHLY and FYNNEI. The CDR3: CASSVGTQNYGYTF. The DNA for the CDR3 is TGTGCCAGCAGTGTGGGGACACAAAACTATGGCTACACCTTC.

This clone was seen once. The rearrangement uses TRBV12-5 and TRBJ2-7; 7 bases agree with TRBD2. After removal of 4 bases from V and 4 bases from J, the junction contained 10 bases not matched to a gene. This CDR3 has 15 residues. Per germline, CDR1 LGHNT and CDR2 FRNRAP. The CDR3 DNA reads as TGTGCTAGTGGTTCCCCCCGGGACTACATATACGAGCAGTACTTC. Translating it yields CASGSPRDYIYEQYF.

The chain recombines TRBV5-1 with TRBJ1-3, with 8 nucleotides matching TRBD1. The trim removed 5 bases at V and 4 bases at J, leaving 2 bases unmatched. There are 13 residues in the CDR3. Germline V lookup: CDR1 SGHRS, CDR2 YFSETQ. As DNA, the CDR3 is TGCGCCAGCAGAGACAGGGGAGGAAACACCATATATTTT. Residues: CASRDRGGNTIYF.

The rearrangement uses TRBV9 and TRBJ1-5; no reliable D call. The CDR3 extends over 13 amino acids. Germline V gene sequence: CDR1 SGDLS, CDR2 YYNGEE. Trimming took 4 bases from V and 5 from J, leaving 10 bases between them. CDR3 residues: CASSPQFDQPQHF. For the CDR3, the DNA is TGTGCCAGCAGCCCCCAGTTTGATCAGCCCCAGCATTTT.

This rearrangement joins TRBV9 to TRBJ2-7; the D is unclear. V shed 3 bases and J shed 1 base, with 11 bases lying between them. From germline, CDR1 is SGDLS and CDR2 YYNGEE. This CDR3 region has 14 residues. CDR3 in amino acids: CASSALTDSYEQYF. The CDR3 bases are TGTGCCAGCAGCGCCTTGACTGATTCCTACGAGCAGTACTTC.

The V call is TRBV5-3, the J call TRBJ2-7, with D tentatively TRBD1 (5 bases). TRBV5-3 is placed among ORFs of uncertain function. This CDR3 has 12 amino acids. V dropped 2 bases and J dropped 5 bases, with 8 bases sitting between them. CDR3 DNA: TGTGCCAGAAGCTTAGGGGCGAACGAGCAGTACTTC. This gives the protein CARSLGANEQYF.

This sequence joins TRBV27 and TRBJ2-7, with a possible D match to TRBD2 (5 bases). V gave up 1 base and J gave up 3 bases, with 19 bases separating them. This CDR3 has 17 amino acids. Germline CDR1 and CDR2: MNHEY and SMNVEV (reference sequence). The CDR3 sequence: CASSLFNPVLGGYEQYF. The CDR3 region has the DNA TGTGCCAGCAGTTTATTTAACCCGGTCCTCGGAGGCTACGAGCAGTACTTC.

The rearrangement joins TRBV5-4 to TRBJ1-4; the D is unclear. The V end lost 4 bases, the J end lost 6 bases, and 13 bases lay between the germline ends. The CDR3 covers 14 residues. Germline CDR1 SGHNT, CDR2 YYREEE (reference sequence). In nucleotides, the CDR3 is TGTGCCAGCAGCGCCGGGAGGGATGATGAAAAACTGTTTTTT. Protein: CASSAGRDDEKLFF.

The chain links TRBV18 to TRBJ2-5, with a possible D match to TRBD2 (5 bases). V was clipped by 3 bases and J by 1 base, with 9 bases between them. The CDR3 has 14 amino acids. Germline CDR1 is KGHSH and CDR2 is LQKENI. The CDR3 DNA is TGTGCCAGCTCACCTCCGGGAACCCAAGAGACCCAGTACTTC. Translated: CASSPPGTQETQYF.

A remark on this clone: The same CDR3 also results from other DNA sequences found in this sample. The chain combines TRBV5-1 with TRBJ2-7; TRBD2 agrees at 9 bases. Germline V CDR1 and CDR2: SGHRS, YFSETQ. V trimming: 0 bases; J trimming: 2 bases; junction bases outside the gene matches: 0. There are 14 residues in the CDR3. This chain's CDR3 is CASSLASGAYEQYF. CDR3 sequence (DNA): TGCGCCAGCAGCTTGGCTAGCGGGGCCTACGAGCAGTACTTC.

The rearrangement joins TRBV27 to TRBJ2-1, with 10 bases that match TRBD2. Unmatched junction bases numbered 14, after V lost 2 bases and J lost 7 bases. The CDR3 length is 18 residues. The germline V gene has CDR1 MNHEY and CDR2 SMNVEV (reference sequence). CDR3 sequence: CASSLSSLAGEPWNEQFF. DNA for the CDR3: TGTGCCAGCAGTTTAAGCTCCCTAGCGGGGGAGCCTTGGAATGAGCAGTTCTTC.

In DNA, the CDR3 is TGTGCCAGCAGCTACCGGGACAGGGCGAACAATGAGCAGTTCTTC. Its protein product is CASSYRDRANNEQFF. The chain has TRBV9 and TRBJ2-1; 9 positions agree with TRBD1. Germline CDR1 reads SGDLS; CDR2 reads YYNGEE. The CDR3 totals 15 residues. V gave up 4 bases and J gave up 5 bases; unmatched junction bases: 7.

In this sample, this clone turned up a few times. One end of the junction fails to match germline, which may point to a read error. The genes are TRBV10-3 and TRBJ1-1, with 7 bases fitting TRBD1. CDR3 length: 15 amino acids. Germline-derived CDR1 and CDR2 are ENHRY and SYGVKD. Here the CDR3 DNA reads TGTGCCATCAGAGAGTCCGGGACAGCTAACACTGAAGCTTTCTTT. Protein product: CAIRESGTANTEAFF.

V usage is TRBV30 and J usage is TRBJ2-1, with 11 bases matching TRBD2. The CDR3 totals 14 residues. Germline V gene sequence: CDR1 GTSNPN, CDR2 SVGIG (reference sequence). V shed 8 bases and J 7 bases; nucleotides not matched to a gene: 10. CDR3: CAGHTSGSRNEQFF. The CDR3 DNA sequence: TGTGCCGGACACACTAGCGGGAGTAGGAATGAGCAGTTCTTC.

This chain joins TRBV5-1 and TRBJ1-5, with D hard to call. Germline loops: CDR1 SGHRS, CDR2 YFSETQ. The CDR3 spans 15 residues. V was trimmed by 0 bases and J by 5 bases, leaving 12 bases between them. This chain's CDR3 is CASSLEGGGYQPQHF. CDR3 sequence (DNA): TGCGCCAGCAGCTTGGAGGGAGGTGGATATCAGCCCCAGCATTTT.